The T cell receptor beta chain described here comes from a study of glioma-infiltrating T cells. Trimming pared 4 bases from V and 5 bases from J, leaving 16 bases between. Germline CDR1 is SGHRS and CDR2 is YFSETQ. The CDR3 is made up of 15 amino acids. TCR alpha and beta CDR3 regions were amplified from RNA using iRepertoire nested multiplex PCR. TCRdb re-called the multiplex PCR reads through MiXCR, storing one row per CDR3 protein. Here the sample spans about 93,000 distinct CDR3 sequences, about 40% being singletons. Sequencing used glioma tissue, nonneoplastic brain tissue, or PBMCs (not recorded which). The chain has TRBV5-1 and TRBJ2-1; maybe TRBD2 (6 bases). The TCR was taken from a human donor with low-grade glioma or glioblastoma, undergoing nonglioma brain surgery, or in good health (not recorded which). CDR3 bases: TGCGCCAGCAGCCCCCCCCGGGGAGGTAACAATGAGCAGTTCTTC. Its protein product is CASSPPRGGNNEQFF.